This TCR beta chain was sequenced during a study of blood T cell repertoires in COVID-19. The length of the CDR3 is 13 residues. Germline V gene sequence: CDR1 LGHDT, CDR2 YNNKEL (reference sequence). Trimming pared 6 bases from V and 3 bases from J, leaving 11 bases between. The table came from immunoSEQ multiplex PCR; TCRdb's copy has only in-frame clones and leaves some out. The data hold more than 50,000 clones, with 80% to 95% observed a single time. The chain carries TRBV3-1 (or the pseudogene TRBV3-2) and TRBJ2-5; a possible D gene is TRBD1 (5 bases). The TCR was taken from a human donor with active COVID-19. The donor label of this sample is uncertain. Sequencing input: peripheral blood. The CDR3, as DNA: TGTGCCAGCAGTCCCGGACACGAAGAGACCCAGTACTTC. The encoded protein is CASSPGHEETQYF.